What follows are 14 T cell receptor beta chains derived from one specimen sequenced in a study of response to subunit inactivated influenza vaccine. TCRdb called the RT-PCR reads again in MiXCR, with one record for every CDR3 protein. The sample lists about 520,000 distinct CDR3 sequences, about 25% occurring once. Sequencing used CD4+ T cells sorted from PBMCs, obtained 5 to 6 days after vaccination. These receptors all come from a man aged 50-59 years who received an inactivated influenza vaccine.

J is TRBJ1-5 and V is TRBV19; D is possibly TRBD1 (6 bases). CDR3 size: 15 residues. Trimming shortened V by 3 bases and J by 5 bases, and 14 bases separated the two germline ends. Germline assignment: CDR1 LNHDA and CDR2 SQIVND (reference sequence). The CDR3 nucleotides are TGTGCCAGTAGTATGCGGCAGGGGAGTTATCAGCCCCAGCATTTT. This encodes CASSMRQGSYQPQHF.

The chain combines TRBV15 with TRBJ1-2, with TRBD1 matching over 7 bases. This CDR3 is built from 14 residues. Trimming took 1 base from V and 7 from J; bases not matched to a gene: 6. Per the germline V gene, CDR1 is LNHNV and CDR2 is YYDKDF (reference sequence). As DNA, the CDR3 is TGTGCCACCAGCAGAGCCCAAAACAGGGGTGGCTACACCTTC. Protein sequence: CATSRAQNRGGYTF.

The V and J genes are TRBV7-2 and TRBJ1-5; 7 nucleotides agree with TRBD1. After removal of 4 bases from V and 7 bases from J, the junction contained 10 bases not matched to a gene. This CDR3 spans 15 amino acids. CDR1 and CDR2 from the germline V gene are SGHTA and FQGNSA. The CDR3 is CASSYQPRGSQPQHF. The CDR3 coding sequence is TGTGCCAGCAGCTACCAGCCCAGGGGGTCCCAGCCCCAGCATTTT.

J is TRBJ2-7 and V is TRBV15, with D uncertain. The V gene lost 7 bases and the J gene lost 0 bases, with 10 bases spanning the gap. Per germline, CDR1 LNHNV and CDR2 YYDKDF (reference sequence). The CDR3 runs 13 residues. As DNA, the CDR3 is TGTGCCACCAAGGGCCGGAGCTCCTACGAGCAGTACTTC. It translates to CATKGRSSYEQYF.

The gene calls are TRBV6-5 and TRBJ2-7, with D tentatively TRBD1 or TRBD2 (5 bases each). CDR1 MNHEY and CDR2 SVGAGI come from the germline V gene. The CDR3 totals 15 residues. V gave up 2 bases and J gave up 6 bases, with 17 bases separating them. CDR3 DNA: TGTGCCAGCAGTTACCTCGGGGCCCGCCTTCTCGAGCAGTACTTC. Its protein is CASSYLGARLLEQYF.

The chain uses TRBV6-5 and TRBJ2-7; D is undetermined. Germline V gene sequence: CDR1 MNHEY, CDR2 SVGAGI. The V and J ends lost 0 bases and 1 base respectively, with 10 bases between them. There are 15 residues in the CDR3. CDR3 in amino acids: CASSYSSVGSYEQYF. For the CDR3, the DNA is TGTGCCAGCAGTTACTCGTCAGTGGGGTCCTACGAGCAGTACTTC.

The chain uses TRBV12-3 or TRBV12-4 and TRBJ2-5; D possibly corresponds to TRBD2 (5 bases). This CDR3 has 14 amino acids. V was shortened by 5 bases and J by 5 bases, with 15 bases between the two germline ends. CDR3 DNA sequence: TGTGCCAGCAGTCCTACTAGAGGTTGGGAGACCCAGTACTTC. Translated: CASSPTRGWETQYF.

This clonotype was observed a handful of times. The CDR3 here is CASSSRRVYEQYF. The CDR3 DNA follows: TGTGCCAGCAGCTCGAGACGGGTTTACGAGCAGTACTTC. V and J are TRBV7-2 and TRBJ2-7, with D hard to call. With 4 bases removed from V and 4 bases from J, the gap between germline ends came to 11 bases. CDR3 size: 13 residues. Looked up from germline, CDR1 is SGHTA and CDR2 is FQGNSA.

The CDR3 sequence: CASTRGQGVYEQYF. CDR3 nucleotide sequence: TGTGCCAGCACGCGTGGACAGGGAGTCTACGAGCAGTACTTC. V usage is TRBV6-1 and J usage is TRBJ2-7; 8 bases are a match to TRBD1. This CDR3 has 14 amino acids. Germline loops: CDR1 MNHNS, CDR2 SASEGT. Trimming cost V 7 bases and J 3 bases; bases outside gene matches: 8.

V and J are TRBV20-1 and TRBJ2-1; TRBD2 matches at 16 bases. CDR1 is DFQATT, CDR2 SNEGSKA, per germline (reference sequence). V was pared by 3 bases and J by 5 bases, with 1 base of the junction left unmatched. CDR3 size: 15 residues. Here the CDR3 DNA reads TGCAGTGCTAGGGGACTAGCGGGGGGGAACAATGAGCAGTTCTTC. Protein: CSARGLAGGNNEQFF.

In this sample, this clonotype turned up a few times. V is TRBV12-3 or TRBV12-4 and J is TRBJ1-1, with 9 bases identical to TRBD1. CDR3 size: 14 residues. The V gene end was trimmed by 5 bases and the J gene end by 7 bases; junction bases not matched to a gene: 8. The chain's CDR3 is CASSLGQGGGEAFF. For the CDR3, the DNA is TGTGCCAGCAGTCTGGGACAGGGTGGCGGTGAAGCTTTCTTT.

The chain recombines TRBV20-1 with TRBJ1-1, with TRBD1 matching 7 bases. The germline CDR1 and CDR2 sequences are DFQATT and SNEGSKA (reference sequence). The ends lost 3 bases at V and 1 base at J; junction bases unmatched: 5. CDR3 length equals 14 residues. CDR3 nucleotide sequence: TGCAGTGCTAGTAAGGGGGCCGGGAACACTGAAGCTTTCTTT. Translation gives CSASKGAGNTEAFF.

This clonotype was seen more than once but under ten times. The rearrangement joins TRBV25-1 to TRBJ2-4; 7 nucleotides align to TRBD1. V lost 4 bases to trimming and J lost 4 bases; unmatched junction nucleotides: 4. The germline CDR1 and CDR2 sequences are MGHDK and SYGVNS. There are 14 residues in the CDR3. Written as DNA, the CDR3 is TGTGCCAGCAGTGGAAGGACAGGAAAAAACATTCAGTACTTC. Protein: CASSGRTGKNIQYF.

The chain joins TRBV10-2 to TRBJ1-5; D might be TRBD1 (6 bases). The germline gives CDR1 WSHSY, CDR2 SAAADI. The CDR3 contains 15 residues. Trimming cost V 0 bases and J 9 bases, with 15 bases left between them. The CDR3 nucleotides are TGCGCCAGCAGTGAGTCACGACAGGATCCCTTGCCCCAGCATTTT. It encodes CASSESRQDPLPQHF.